This TCR beta chain derives from a study of blood T cell repertoires in COVID-19 (dated by TCRdb to about 2020). Background for the entire study: Collaborator samples came from the United States, Italy and Spain and covered acute and convalescent phases of COVID-19. The prospective study material was composed of cDNA or gDNA derived from T cells, B-cell-depleted T cells, or PBMCs. The dataset comprised deeply sampled blood TCRbeta repertoires from subjects exposed to, actively infected with, or recovered from COVID-19. A freely available public database, intended as a resource for researchers studying the immune response to SARS-CoV-2, is where the repertoires were released. Samples came from the ongoing ImmuneRACE study (first 160 participants) plus 1,254 subjects from 6 global collaborators. The sample metadata nearly always contained a de-identified subject ID, COVID-19 status, age in years and sex. Where available, HLA class I and class II types were taken from metadata supplied by the sample provider and were not determined by assay-based typing.

The immunoSEQ Assay, a bias-controlled multiplex PCR, was used to amplify TCRbeta CDR3 regions from genomic DNA. Processing in the source paper ran as follows. The number of nucleated cells in each sample was estimated by amplification of reference gene primers within the assay. To quantify the absolute abundance of each unique TCRbeta CDR3 rearrangement, sequence reads were collapsed and filtered. For each sample, productive Simpson clonality was calculated by taking the square root of Simpson's diversity index across productive rearrangements. The immuneACCESS repertoire file appears here via TCRdb, limited to in-frame rearrangements. These files lack a portion of the clones; in checked studies, under half of the deficit traces to unresolved V genes, and the cause of the others is not known. V and J calls and clone size are those listed in that table; D and trimming were worked out from the DNA. The sample includes about 180,000 clones, with around 80% observed a single time. The ten largest account for 10% to 15% of the sample.

General study outcomes and caveats: Clinical and demographic metadata were provided uncurated, with the amount varying by source and participant.

Comment on this clone: Its antigen is unknown. No base quality information exists; no much larger clone differs at one position. Other DNA sequences in the same sample also yield this CDR3.

At one collaborating source in Seattle, patients were enrolled during active infection and were followed longitudinally through the course of disease. Collaborating institutions collected whole blood in K2EDTA tubes following their own protocols. Collaborator samples were shipped for TCRbeta analysis as frozen whole blood, isolated PBMCs, or DNA extracted from either sample type. V and J are truncated by 6 bases and 4 bases respectively, leaving an intervening sequence of 6 bases. The CDR3 contains 10 residues, cysteine and phenylalanine counted. The sequence is cut down to CDR3 DNA, 30 bases in frame from base 1. Taken from the germline V gene (reference sequence), the CDR1 and CDR2 loops are DFQATT and SNEGSKA.

In this chain, TRBV20-1 is recombined with TRBJ1-2, with the D gene too uncertain to name. This receptor was obtained from an elderly woman with COVID-19, enrolled during active disease. Sequenced sample: peripheral blood. The CDR3 region: CSAAGYGYTF. The DNA sequence is TGCAGTGCAGCCGGCTATGGCTACACCTTC.